The TCR beta chain described here comes from a study of blood T cell repertoires in COVID-19. Looking at the study overall: COVID-19 samples from acute and convalescent phases originated in the United States, Italy and Spain. The analysed material was cDNA or gDNA that came from T cells, B-cell-depleted T cells, or PBMCs.

The ends were cut back, 0 bases at V and 0 bases at J, with 8 bases in the middle. The CDR3 length is 15 residues. Germline V gives CDR1 SGHAT, CDR2 FQNNGV. Authors' analysis steps: Using reference gene primer amplification, nucleated cell counts were estimated. Libraries were prepared by immunoSEQ multiplex PCR; TCRdb keeps only in-frame clonotypes and omits some of them. D and trimming were read from the DNA, whereas the V and J calls and clone size are those reported in that table. The repertoire holds around 150,000 clones, with approximately 86% as singletons. This clonotype was sampled from an older man with acute or convalescent COVID-19. Sequencing was carried out using peripheral blood. This chain connects TRBV11-2 to TRBJ1-1; D call uncertain. The CDR3 reads CASSLEGRVNTEAFF. The CDR3 DNA is TGTGCCAGCAGCTTAGAGGGTCGGGTGAACACTGAAGCTTTCTTT. Full variable domain (outside the CDR3, taken from reference TRBV11-2 and TRBJ1-1): EAGVAQSPRYKIIEKRQSVAFWCNPISGHATLYWYQQILGQGPKLLIQFQNNGVVDDSQLPKDRFSAERLKGVDSTLKIQPAKLEDSAVYLCASSLEGRVNTEAFFGQGTRLTVV.